A single T cell receptor (beta chain) is shown here with its context. This specimen comes from a study of blood T cell repertoires in COVID-19. V was clipped by 5 bases and J by 4 bases; unmatched bases: 13. The CDR3 totals 18 residues. Germline CDR1 reads SEHNR; CDR2 reads FQNEAQ (reference sequence). Profiling relied on immunoSEQ multiplex PCR, and the TCRdb table lists in-frame clones only, not all of them. This sample has 20,000 to 30,000 clones; more than 90% occur once, and the top ten carry 7% to 9%. Sequencing was carried out using peripheral blood. V usage is TRBV7-9 and J usage is TRBJ1-6, with 8 bases fitting TRBD1. This clonotype originated in a human donor in a cohort sampled during active COVID-19. Here the CDR3 DNA reads TGTGCCAGCAGCCTACTTCCAACAGGGGGGAGTTATAATTCACCCCTCCACTTT. The encoded protein is CASSLLPTGGSYNSPLHF.